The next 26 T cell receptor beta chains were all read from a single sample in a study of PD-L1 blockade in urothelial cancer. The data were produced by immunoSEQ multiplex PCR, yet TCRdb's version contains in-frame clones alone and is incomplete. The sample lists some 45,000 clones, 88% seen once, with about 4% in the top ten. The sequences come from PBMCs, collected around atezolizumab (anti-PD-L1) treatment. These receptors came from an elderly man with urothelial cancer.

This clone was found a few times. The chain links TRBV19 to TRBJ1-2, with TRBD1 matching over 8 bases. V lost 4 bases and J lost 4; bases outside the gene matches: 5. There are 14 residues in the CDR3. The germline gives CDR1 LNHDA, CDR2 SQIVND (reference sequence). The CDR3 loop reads CASSTQGAGYGYTF. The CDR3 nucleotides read TGTGCCAGTAGTACGCAGGGGGCAGGCTATGGCTACACCTTC. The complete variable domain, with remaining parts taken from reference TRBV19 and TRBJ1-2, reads DGGITQSPKYLFRKEGQNVTLSCEQNLNHDAMYWYRQDPGQGLRLIYYSQIVNDFQKGDIAEGYSVSREKKESFPLTVTSAQKNPTAFYLCASSTQGAGYGYTFGSGTRLTVV.

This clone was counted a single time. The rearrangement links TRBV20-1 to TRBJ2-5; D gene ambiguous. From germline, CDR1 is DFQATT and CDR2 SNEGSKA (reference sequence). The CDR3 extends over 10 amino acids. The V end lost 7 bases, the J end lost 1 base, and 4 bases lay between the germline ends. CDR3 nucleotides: TGCAGTGTATTCCAAGAGACCCAGTACTTC. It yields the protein CSVFQETQYF.

CDR3 bases: TGTGCCAGCAGCTTCGATCGGCAGGGCCGGGCTTTCTTT. Translation gives CASSFDRQGRAFF. The J gene is TRBJ1-1, the V gene TRBV5-6; tentative D call: TRBD1 (5 bases). V was shortened by 2 bases and J by 11 bases, with 16 bases between the two germline ends. This CDR3 is built from 13 residues. Germline CDR1 is SGHDT and CDR2 is YYEEEE.

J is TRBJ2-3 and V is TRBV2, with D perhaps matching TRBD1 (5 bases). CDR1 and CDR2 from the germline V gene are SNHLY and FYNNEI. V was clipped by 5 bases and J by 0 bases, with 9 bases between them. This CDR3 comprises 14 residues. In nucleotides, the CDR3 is TGTGCCAGCAGTCTCAGGGCTAGCACAGATACGCAGTATTTT. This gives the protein CASSLRASTDTQYF.

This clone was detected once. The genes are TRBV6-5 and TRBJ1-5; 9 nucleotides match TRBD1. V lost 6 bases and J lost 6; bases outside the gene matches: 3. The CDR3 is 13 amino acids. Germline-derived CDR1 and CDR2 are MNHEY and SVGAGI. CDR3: CASRPQGAQPQHF. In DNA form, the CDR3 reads TGTGCCAGCAGGCCACAGGGGGCTCAGCCCCAGCATTTT.

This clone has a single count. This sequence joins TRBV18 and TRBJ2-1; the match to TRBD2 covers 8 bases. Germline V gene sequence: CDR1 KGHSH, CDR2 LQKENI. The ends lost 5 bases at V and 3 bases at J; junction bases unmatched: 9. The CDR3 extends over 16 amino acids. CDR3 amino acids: CASSSIMAGGYNEQFF. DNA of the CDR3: TGTGCCAGCTCATCCATCATGGCGGGAGGCTACAATGAGCAGTTCTTC.

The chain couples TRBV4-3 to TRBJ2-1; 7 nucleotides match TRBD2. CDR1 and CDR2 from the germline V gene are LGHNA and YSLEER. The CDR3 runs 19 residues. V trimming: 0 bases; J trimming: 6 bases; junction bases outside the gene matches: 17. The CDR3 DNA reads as TGCGCCAGCAGCCAAGATTTCATGCGGGCGGGAGCAAGGATCAATGAGCAGTTCTTC. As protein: CASSQDFMRAGARINEQFF.

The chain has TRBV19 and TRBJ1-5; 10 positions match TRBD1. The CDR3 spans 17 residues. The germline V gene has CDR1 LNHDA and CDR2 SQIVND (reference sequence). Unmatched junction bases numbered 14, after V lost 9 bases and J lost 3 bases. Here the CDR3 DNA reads TGTGCCAGCCTCGGGACAGGGGTCGGAAAAAACAATCAGCCCCAGCATTTT. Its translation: CASLGTGVGKNNQPQHF.

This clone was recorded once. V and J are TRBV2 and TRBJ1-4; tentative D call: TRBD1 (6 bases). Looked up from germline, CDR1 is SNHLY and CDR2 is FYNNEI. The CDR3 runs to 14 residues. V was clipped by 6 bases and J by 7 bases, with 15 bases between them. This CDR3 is CASSKQGSREKLFF. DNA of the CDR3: TGTGCCAGCAGCAAACAGGGAAGCCGTGAAAAACTGTTTTTT.

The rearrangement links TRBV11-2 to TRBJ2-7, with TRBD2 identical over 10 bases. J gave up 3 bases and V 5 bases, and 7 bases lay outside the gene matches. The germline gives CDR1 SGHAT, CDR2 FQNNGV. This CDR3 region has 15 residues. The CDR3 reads CASSPSGRAHYEQYF. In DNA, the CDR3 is TGTGCCAGCAGCCCCAGCGGGAGGGCCCACTACGAGCAGTACTTC.

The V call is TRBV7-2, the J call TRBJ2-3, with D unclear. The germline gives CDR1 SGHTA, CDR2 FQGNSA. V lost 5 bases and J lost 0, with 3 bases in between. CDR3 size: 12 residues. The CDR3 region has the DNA TGTGCCAGCAGCCCTAGCACAGATACGCAGTATTTT. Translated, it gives CASSPSTDTQYF.

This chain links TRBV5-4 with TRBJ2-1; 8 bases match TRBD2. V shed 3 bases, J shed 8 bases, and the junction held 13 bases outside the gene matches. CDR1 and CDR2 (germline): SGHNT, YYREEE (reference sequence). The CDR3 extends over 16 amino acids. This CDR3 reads CASSSLSGRVSDEQFF. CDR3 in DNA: TGTGCCAGCAGCTCACTCAGCGGGAGAGTGTCAGATGAGCAGTTCTTC.

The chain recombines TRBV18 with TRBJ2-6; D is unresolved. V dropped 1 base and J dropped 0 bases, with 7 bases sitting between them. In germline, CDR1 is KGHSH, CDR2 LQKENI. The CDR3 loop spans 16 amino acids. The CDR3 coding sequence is TGTGCCAGCTCACCACTCGCGGACTCTGGGGCCAACGTCCTGACTTTC. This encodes CASSPLADSGANVLTF.

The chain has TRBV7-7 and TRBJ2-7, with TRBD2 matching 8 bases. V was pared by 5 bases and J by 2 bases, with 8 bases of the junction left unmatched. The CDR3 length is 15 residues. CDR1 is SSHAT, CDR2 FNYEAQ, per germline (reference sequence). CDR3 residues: CASSRYSGDTYEQYF. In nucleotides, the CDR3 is TGTGCCAGCAGCCGGTATAGCGGGGACACCTACGAGCAGTACTTC.

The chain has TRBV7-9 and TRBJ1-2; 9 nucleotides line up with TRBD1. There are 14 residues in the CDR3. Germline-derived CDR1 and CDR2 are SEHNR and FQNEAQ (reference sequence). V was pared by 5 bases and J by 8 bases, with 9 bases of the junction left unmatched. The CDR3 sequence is CASSLRDRVGGYTF. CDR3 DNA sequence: TGTGCCAGCAGCCTAAGGGACAGGGTTGGCGGCTACACCTTC. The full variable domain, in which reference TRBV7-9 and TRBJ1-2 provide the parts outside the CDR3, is DTGVSQNPRHKITKRGQNVTFRCDPISEHNRLYWYRQTLGQGPEFLTYFQNEAQLEKSRLLSDRFSAERPKGSFSTLEIQRTEQGDSAMYLCASSLRDRVGGYTFGSGTRLTVV.

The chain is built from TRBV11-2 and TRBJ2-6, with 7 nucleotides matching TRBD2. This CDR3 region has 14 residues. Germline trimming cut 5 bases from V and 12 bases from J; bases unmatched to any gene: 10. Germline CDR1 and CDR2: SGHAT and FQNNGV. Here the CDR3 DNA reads TGTGCCAGCAGCCCCTCGGGGAGGGCGACCGTCCTGACTTTC. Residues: CASSPSGRATVLTF.

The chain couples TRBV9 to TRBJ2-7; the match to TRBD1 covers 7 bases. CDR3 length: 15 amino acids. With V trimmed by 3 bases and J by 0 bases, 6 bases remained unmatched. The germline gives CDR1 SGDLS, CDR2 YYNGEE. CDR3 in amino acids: CASSAVWDSSYEQYF. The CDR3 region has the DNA TGTGCCAGCAGCGCAGTCTGGGACAGCTCCTACGAGCAGTACTTC.

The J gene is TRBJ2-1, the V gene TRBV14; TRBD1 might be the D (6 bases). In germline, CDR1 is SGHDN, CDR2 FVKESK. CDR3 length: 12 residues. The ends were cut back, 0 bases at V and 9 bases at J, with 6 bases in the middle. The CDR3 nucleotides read TGTGCCAGCAGCCAAGACAGGGGTGAGCAGTTCTTC. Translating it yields CASSQDRGEQFF.

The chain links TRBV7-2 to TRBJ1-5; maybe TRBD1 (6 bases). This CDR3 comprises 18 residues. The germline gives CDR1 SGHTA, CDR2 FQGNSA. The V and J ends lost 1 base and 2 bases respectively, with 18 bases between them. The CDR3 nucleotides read TGTGCCAGCAGCTTAGGGGGTTGGGGGGGCAGGGGCAATCAGCCCCAGCATTTT. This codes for CASSLGGWGGRGNQPQHF.

The CDR3 loop is CASSLRTGGTGELFF. In DNA form, the CDR3 reads TGTGCCAGCAGTCTTCGGACAGGGGGCACCGGGGAGCTGTTTTTT. V is TRBV5-6 and J is TRBJ2-2; 10 positions agree with TRBD1. Trimming cost V 5 bases and J 4 bases; bases outside gene matches: 5. The germline CDR1 and CDR2 sequences are SGHDT and YYEEEE. This CDR3 is 15 amino acids long.

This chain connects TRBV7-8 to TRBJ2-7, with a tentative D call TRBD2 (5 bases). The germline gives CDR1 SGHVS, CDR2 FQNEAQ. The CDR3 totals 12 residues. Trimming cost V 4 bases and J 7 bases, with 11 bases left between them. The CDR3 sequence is CASSSSGGEQYF. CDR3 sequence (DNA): TGTGCCAGCAGCTCCAGCGGTGGAGAGCAGTACTTC.

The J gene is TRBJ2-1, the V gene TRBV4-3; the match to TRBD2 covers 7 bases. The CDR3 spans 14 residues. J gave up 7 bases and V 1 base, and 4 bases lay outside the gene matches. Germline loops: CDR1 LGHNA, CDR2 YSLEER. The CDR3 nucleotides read TGCGCCAGCAGCCAAGTACTAGCGCTAAATGAGCAGTTCTTC. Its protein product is CASSQVLALNEQFF.

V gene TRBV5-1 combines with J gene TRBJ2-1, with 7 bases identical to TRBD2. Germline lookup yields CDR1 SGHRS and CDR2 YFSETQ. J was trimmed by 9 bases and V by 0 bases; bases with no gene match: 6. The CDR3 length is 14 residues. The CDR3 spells CASSLAMGGGEQFF. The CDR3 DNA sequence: TGCGCCAGCAGCTTGGCCATGGGGGGGGGTGAGCAGTTCTTC. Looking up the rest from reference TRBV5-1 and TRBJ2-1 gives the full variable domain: KAGVTQTPRYLIKTRGQQVTLSCSPISGHRSVSWYQQTPGQGLQFLFEYFSETQRNKGNFPGRFSGRQFSNSRSEMNVSTLELGDSALYLCASSLAMGGGEQFFGPGTRLTVL.

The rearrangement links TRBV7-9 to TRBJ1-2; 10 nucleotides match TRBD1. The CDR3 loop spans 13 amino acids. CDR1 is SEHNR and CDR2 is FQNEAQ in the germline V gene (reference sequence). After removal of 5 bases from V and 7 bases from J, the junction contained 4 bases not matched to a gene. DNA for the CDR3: TGTGCCAGCAGCCCCGGGACAGGGGTTGGCTACACCTTC. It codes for CASSPGTGVGYTF.

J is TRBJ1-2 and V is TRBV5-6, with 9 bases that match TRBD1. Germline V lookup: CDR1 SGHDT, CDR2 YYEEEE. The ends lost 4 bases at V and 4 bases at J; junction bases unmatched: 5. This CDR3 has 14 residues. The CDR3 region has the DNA TGTGCCAGCAGCGGGGACAGGGCGGTCTATGGCTACACCTTC. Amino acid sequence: CASSGDRAVYGYTF.

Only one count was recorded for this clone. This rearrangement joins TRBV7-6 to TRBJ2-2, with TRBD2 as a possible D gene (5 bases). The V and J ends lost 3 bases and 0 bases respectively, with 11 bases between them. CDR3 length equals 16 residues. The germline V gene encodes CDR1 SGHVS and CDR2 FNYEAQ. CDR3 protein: CASSLGPGTNTGELFF. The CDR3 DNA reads TGTGCCAGCAGCTTGGGCCCCGGGACGAACACCGGGGAGCTGTTTTTT.